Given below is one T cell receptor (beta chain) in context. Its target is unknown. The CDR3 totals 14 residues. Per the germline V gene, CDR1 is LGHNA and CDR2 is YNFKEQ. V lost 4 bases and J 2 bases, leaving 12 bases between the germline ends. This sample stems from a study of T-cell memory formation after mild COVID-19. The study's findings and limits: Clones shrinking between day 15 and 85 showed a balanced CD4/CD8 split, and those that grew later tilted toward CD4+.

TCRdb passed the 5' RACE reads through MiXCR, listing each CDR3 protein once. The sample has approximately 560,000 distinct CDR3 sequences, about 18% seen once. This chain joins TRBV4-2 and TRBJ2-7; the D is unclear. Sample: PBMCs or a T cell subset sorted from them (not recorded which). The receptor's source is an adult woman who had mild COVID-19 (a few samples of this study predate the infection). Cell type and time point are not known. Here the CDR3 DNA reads TGTGCCAGCAGCCCCCCAGATGGGCCCTACGAGCAGTACTTC. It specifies CASSPPDGPYEQYF.